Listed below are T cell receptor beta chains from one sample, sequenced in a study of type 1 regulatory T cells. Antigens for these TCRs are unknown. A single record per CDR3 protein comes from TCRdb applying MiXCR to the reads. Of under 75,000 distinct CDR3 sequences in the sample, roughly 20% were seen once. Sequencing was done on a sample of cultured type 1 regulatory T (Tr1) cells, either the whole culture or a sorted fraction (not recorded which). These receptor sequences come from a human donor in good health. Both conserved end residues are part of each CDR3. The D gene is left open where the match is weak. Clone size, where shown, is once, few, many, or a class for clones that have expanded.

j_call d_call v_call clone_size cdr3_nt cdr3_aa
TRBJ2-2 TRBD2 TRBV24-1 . TGTGCCACCAGTGACCCCAGACTAGCGGGAGCCACCGGGGAGCTGTTTTTT CATSDPRLAGATGELFF
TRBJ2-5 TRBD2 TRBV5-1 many TGCGCCAGCAGCTTTACTAGCGGGTTCCAAGAGACCCAGTACTTC CASSFTSGFQETQYF
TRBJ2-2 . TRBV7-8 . TGTGCCAGCAGCTTATTTGTACCGGCTAGCGCGGGCGGGGAGCTGTTTTTT CASSLFVPASAGGELFF
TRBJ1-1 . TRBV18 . TGTGCCAGCTCACCAGAATACACTGAAGCTTTCTTT CASSPEYTEAFF
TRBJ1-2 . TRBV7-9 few TGTGCCAGCAGCCCCGCCCGACAGGCCAAACCTTCTAACTATGGCTACACCTTC CASSPARQAKPSNYGYTF
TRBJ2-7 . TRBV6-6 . TGTGCCAGCAGTTACGACAACTACGAGCAGTACTTC CASSYDNYEQYF
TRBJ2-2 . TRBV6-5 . TGTGCCAGCAGTTATTCGGACGGGACCTTCGGACTGTTTTTT CASSYSDGTFGLFF
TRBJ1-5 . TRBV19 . TGTGCCAGTAGTATTCGGACCCTCGCCATTCAGCCCCAGCATTTT CASSIRTLAIQPQHF
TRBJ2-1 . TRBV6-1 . TGTGCCAGCAGTGAGTCCATCGGGAGTATAAATGAGCAGTTCTTC CASSESIGSINEQFF
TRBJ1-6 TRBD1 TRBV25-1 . TGTGCCAGCAGCAGGACAGGGGATTCACCCCTCCACTTT CASSRTGDSPLHF
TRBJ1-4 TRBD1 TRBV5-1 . TGCGCCAGCAGCTCGATTCCCCCGACCGGGACAGGAGGTGAAAAACTGTTTTTT CASSSIPPTGTGGEKLFF
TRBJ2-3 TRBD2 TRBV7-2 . TGTGCCAGCAGCTTTACTAGCGGGAGTTCGACAGATACGCAGTATTTT CASSFTSGSSTDTQYF
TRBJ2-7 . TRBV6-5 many TGTGCCAGCAGAGATCGATACGAGCAGTACTTC CASRDRYEQYF
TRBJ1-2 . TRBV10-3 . TGTGCCATCAGACCCGGACCGCTCTATGGCTACACCTTC CAIRPGPLYGYTF
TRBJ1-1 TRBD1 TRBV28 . TGTGCCAGCAGTCTAGGACAGGGGACCACTGAAGCTTTCTTT CASSLGQGTTEAFF
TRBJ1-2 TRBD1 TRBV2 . TGTGCCAGCAGCGATCGACAGGGGCGCTATGGCTACACCTTC CASSDRQGRYGYTF
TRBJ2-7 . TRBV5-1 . TGCGCCAGCAGCTTGGTTGGAGGGAGCCTCTACGAGCAGTACTTC CASSLVGGSLYEQYF